This entry lists 8 T cell receptor beta chains sequenced from one sample in a study of OX40 agonist ivuxolimab in advanced cancers. Measured with immunoSEQ multiplex PCR; TCRdb has only the in-frame clones, and not every one. The table lists 34,000 or so clones, 81% of them singletons. This sample comprised CD4+ or CD8+ T cells sorted from blood, obtained in a trial of the OX40 agonist ivuxolimab. The receptors stem from an adult with an advanced solid tumor such as melanoma, head and neck, liver or kidney cancer.

The V and J genes are TRBV18 and TRBJ1-4; D call uncertain. Per the germline V gene, CDR1 is KGHSH and CDR2 is LQKENI. The CDR3 is 13 amino acids. V lost 0 bases and J lost 8, with 7 bases in between. As DNA, the CDR3 is TGTGCCAGCTCACCACCGGAGAGAGAAAAACTGTTTTTT. It encodes CASSPPEREKLFF.

In its sample, this clone was seen once. This rearrangement joins TRBV18 to TRBJ2-7; TRBD2 matches at 7 bases. Germline V gene sequence: CDR1 KGHSH, CDR2 LQKENI. The V and J ends lost 11 bases and 3 bases, in that order; junction bases with no gene match: 7. The CDR3 totals 12 residues. CDR3 sequence: CAGGLGGYEQYF. In nucleotides, the CDR3 is TGTGCCGGCGGACTAGGAGGCTACGAGCAGTACTTC.

The gene calls are TRBV5-4 and TRBJ1-6; weak D call: TRBD1 (5 bases). CDR3 size: 14 residues. CDR1 and CDR2 (germline): SGHNT, YYREEE (reference sequence). V lost 2 bases and J 3 bases, leaving 6 bases between the germline ends. In DNA, the CDR3 is TGTGCCAGCAGCTTCAGGGACTATAATTCACCCCTCCACTTT. Residues: CASSFRDYNSPLHF.

The chain uses TRBV11-3 and TRBJ1-1; D is uncertain. Germline V gene sequence: CDR1 SGHNT, CDR2 YENEEA. This CDR3 has 13 amino acids. Trimming stripped 0 bases from V and 1 base from J, with 3 bases between. CDR3 loop: CASSLDRNTEAFF. The CDR3 DNA follows: TGTGCCAGCAGCTTAGACCGGAACACTGAAGCTTTCTTT. Drawing the rest from reference TRBV11-3 and TRBJ1-1, the complete variable domain is EAGVVQSPRYKIIEKKQPVAFWCNPISGHNTLYWYLQNLGQGPELLIRYENEEAVDDSQLPKDRFSAERLKGVDSTLKIQPAELGDSAVYLCASSLDRNTEAFFGQGTRLTVV.

This chain uses TRBV28 with TRBJ2-5, with 14 positions matching TRBD2. Per the germline V gene, CDR1 is MDHEN and CDR2 is SYDVKM. This CDR3 has 16 residues. J gave up 5 bases and V 7 bases, and 9 bases lay outside the gene matches. The CDR3 DNA is TGTGCCAGCACCCTAGGGACTAGCGGGAGTTGGGAGACCCAGTACTTC. Its translation: CASTLGTSGSWETQYF. Looking up the rest from reference TRBV28 and TRBJ2-5 gives the full variable domain: DVKVTQSSRYLVKRTGEKVFLECVQDMDHENMFWYRQDPGLGLRLIYFSYDVKMKEKGDIPEGYSVSREKKERFSLILESASTNQTSMYLCASTLGTSGSWETQYFGPGTRLLVL.

The chain combines TRBV15 with TRBJ1-1; D gene uncertain. This CDR3 has 15 amino acids. Trimming cost V 0 bases and J 2 bases, with 10 bases left between them. Germline V gene data show CDR1 as LNHNV and CDR2 as YYDKDF (reference sequence). The CDR3 DNA reads TGTGCCACCAGCAGAGATTATGGGGTAAACACTGAAGCTTTCTTT. The encoded protein is CATSRDYGVNTEAFF.

This chain uses TRBV11-2 with TRBJ2-2, with a weak D call TRBD2 (6 bases). The V gene's germline CDR1 is SGHAT and CDR2 FQNNGV. Trimming took 5 bases from V and 9 from J, leaving 10 bases between them. This CDR3 is 12 amino acids long. The CDR3 DNA is TGTGCCAGCAGCCGGGACTTACGGGAGCTGTTTTTT. Its translation: CASSRDLRELFF.

The chain joins TRBV30 to TRBJ1-3; D not certain. The CDR3 is 15 residues long. Germline V CDR1 and CDR2: GTSNPN, SVGIG (reference sequence). The ends were cut back, 3 bases at V and 0 bases at J, with 12 bases in the middle. The CDR3 DNA follows: TGTGCCTGGAGCCGACTTGGGAGCTCTGGAAACACCATATATTTT. Translation: CAWSRLGSSGNTIYF.